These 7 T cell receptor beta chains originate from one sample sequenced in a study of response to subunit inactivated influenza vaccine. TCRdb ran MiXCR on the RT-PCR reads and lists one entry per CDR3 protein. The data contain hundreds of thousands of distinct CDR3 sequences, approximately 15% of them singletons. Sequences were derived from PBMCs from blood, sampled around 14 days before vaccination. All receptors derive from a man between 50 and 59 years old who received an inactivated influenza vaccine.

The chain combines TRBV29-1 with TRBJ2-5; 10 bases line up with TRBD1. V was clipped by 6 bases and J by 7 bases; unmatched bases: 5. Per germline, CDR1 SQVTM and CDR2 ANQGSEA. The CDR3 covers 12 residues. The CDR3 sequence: CSVDRGQGTQYF. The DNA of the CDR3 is TGCAGCGTCGACAGGGGGCAGGGGACCCAGTACTTC.

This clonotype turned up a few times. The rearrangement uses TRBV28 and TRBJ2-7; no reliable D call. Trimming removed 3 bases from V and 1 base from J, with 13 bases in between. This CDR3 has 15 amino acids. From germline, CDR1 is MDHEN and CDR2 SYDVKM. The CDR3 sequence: CASSFISRLSYEQYF. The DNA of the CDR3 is TGTGCCAGCAGTTTCATCAGCCGCCTATCCTACGAGCAGTACTTC.

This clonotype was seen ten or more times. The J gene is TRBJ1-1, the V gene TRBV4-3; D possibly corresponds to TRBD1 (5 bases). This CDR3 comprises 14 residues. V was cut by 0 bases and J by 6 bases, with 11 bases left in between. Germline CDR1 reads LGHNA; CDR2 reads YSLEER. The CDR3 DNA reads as TGCGCCAGCAGCCAAGATTGGGGGGACGCTGAAGCTTTCTTT. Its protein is CASSQDWGDAEAFF.

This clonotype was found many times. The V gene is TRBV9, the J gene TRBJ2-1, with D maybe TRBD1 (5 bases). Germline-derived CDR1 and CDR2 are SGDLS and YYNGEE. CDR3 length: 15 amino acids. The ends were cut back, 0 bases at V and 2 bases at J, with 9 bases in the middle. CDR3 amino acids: CASSVDEGAYNEQFF. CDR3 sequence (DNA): TGTGCCAGCAGCGTAGATGAAGGGGCCTACAATGAGCAGTTCTTC.

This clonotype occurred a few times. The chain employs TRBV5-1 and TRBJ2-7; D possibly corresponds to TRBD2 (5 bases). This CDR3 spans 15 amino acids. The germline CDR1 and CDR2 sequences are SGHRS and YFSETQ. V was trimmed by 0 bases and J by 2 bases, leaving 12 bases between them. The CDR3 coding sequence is TGCGCCAGCAGCTTGGTGTTGGACTCCCCCTACGAGCAGTACTTC. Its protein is CASSLVLDSPYEQYF. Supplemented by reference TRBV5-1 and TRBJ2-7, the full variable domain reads KAGVTQTPRYLIKTRGQQVTLSCSPISGHRSVSWYQQTPGQGLQFLFEYFSETQRNKGNFPGRFSGRQFSNSRSEMNVSTLELGDSALYLCASSLVLDSPYEQYFGPGTRLTVT.

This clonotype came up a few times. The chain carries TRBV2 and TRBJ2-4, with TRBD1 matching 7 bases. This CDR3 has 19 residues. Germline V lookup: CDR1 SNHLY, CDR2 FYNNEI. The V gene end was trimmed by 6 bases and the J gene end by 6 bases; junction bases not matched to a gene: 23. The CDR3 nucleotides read TGTGCCAGCAGCCCACAGACAGGGCCCCTATCACCTTTAATAAACATTCAGTACTTC. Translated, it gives CASSPQTGPLSPLINIQYF. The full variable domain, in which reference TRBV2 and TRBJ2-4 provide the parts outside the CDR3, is EPEVTQTPSHQVTQMGQEVILRCVPISNHLYFYWYRQILGQKVEFLVSFYNNEISEKSEIFDDQFSVERPDGSNFTLKIRSTKLEDSAMYFCASSPQTGPLSPLINIQYFGAGTRLSVL.

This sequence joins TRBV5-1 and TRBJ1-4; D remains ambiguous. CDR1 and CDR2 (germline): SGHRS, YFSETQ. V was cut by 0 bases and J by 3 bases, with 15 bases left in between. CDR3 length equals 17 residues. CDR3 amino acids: CASSLEPLTSANEKLFF. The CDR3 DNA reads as TGCGCCAGCAGCTTGGAGCCCCTCACGTCGGCTAATGAAAAACTGTTTTTT.